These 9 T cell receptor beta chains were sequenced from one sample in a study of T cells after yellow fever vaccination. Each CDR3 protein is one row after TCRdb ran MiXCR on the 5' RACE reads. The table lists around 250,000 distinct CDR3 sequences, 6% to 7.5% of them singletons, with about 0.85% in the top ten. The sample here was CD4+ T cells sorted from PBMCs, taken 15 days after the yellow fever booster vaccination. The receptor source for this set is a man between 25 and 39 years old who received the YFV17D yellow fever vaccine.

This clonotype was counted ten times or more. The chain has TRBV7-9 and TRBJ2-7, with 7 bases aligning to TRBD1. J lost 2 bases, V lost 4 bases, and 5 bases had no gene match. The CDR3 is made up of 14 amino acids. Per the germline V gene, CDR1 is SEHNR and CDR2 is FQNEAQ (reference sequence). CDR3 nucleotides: TGTGCCAGCAGCTCGACGACAGGGACCTACGAGCAGTACTTC. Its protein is CASSSTTGTYEQYF.

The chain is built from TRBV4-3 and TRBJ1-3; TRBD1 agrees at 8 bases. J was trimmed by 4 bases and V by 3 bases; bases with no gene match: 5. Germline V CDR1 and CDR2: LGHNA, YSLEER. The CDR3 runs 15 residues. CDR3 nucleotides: TGCGCCAGCAGCCAGGACCGGGACAGGGGAAACACCATATATTTT. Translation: CASSQDRDRGNTIYF.

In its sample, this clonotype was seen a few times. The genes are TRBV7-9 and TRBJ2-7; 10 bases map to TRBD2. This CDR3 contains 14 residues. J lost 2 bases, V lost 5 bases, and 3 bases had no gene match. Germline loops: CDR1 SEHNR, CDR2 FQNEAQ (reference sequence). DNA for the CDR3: TGTGCCAGCAGCCGTAGCGGGAGGCCCTACGAGCAGTACTTC. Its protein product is CASSRSGRPYEQYF. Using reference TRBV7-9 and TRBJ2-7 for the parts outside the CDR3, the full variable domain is DTGVSQNPRHKITKRGQNVTFRCDPISEHNRLYWYRQTLGQGPEFLTYFQNEAQLEKSRLLSDRFSAERPKGSFSTLEIQRTEQGDSAMYLCASSRSGRPYEQYFGPGTRLTVT.

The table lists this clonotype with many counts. In nucleotides, the CDR3 is TGCGCCAGCAGCTTGACAGGGGGCCAACACGGTGGAAATGAGCAGTTCTTC. It is translated as CASSLTGGQHGGNEQFF. The chain recombines TRBV5-1 with TRBJ2-1; 9 bases line up with TRBD1. This CDR3 has 17 amino acids. V lost 1 base, J lost 7 bases, and 12 bases stayed unmatched. Looked up from germline, CDR1 is SGHRS and CDR2 is YFSETQ.

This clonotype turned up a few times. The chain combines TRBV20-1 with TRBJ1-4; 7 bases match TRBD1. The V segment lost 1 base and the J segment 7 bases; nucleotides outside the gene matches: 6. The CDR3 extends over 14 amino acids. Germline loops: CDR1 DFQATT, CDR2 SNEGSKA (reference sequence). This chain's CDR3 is CSARGSGGGEKLFF. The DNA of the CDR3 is TGCAGTGCTAGAGGTTCAGGGGGAGGTGAAAAACTGTTTTTT.

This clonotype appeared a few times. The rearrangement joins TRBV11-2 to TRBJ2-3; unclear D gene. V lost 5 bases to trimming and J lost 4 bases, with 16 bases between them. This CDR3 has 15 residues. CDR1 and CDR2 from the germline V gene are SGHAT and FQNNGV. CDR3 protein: CASSRRLTGPDTQYF. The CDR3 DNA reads TGTGCCAGCAGCCGTCGACTGACTGGTCCAGATACGCAGTATTTT.

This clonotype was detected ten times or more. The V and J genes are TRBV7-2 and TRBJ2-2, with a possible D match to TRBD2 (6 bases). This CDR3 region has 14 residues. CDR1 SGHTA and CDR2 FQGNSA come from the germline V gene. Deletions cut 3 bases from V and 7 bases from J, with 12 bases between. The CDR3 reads CASSLRDLVGELFF. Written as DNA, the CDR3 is TGTGCCAGCAGCTTGCGGGACCTCGTCGGGGAGCTGTTTTTT. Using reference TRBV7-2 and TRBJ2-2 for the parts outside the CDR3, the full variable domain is GAGVSQSPSNKVTEKGKDVELRCDPISGHTALYWYRQSLGQGLEFLIYFQGNSAPDKSGLPSDRFSAERTGGSVSTLTIQRTQQEDSAVYLCASSLRDLVGELFFGEGSRLTVL.

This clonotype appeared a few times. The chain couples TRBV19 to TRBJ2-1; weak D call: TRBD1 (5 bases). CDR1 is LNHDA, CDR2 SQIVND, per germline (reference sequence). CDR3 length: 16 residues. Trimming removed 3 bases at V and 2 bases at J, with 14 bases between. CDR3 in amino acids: CASSIEHQGTYNEQFF. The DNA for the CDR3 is TGTGCCAGTAGTATCGAACATCAGGGAACCTACAATGAGCAGTTCTTC.

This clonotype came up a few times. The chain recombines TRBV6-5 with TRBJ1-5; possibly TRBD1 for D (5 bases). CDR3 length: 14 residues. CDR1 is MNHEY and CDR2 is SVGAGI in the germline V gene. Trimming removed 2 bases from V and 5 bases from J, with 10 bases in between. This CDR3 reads CASSYDRGDQPQHF. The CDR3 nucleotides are TGTGCCAGCAGTTACGATAGGGGCGATCAGCCCCAGCATTTT.